This is a list of T cell receptor beta chains from one sample in a study of human T cells and chemical hapten exposure. MiXCR, run by TCRdb on the RACE reads, gives a single entry per CDR3 protein. The sample contains 100,000 or so distinct CDR3 sequences, approximately 11% of which appear only once. Sequences were derived from whole blood, sampled in connection with sensitization to the hapten diphenylcyclopropenone (DPC). The receptors derive from a man in his forties or fifties with alopecia areata. Some clones in this sample may be carry-over from other donors' samples. CDR3s include the opening cysteine and the closing phenylalanine or tryptophan. D genes are given only for firm matches. Some rows have no size entry. The others give once, few or many, or a class for an expanded clone.

d_gene	v_gene	len	abundance	j_gene	CDR3aa	CDR3nt
-	TRBV5-1	15	few	TRBJ2-3	CASSPSQGSADTQYF	TGCGCCAGCAGCCCGTCACAGGGTTCCGCAGATACGCAGTATTTT
TRBD2	TRBV7-2	16	-	TRBJ2-4	CASSFGLAGAGNIQYF	TGTGCCAGCAGCTTTGGACTAGCGGGAGCGGGAAACATTCAGTACTTC
-	TRBV29-1	12	-	TRBJ1-4	CSVGAADEKLFF	TGCAGCGTTGGGGCAGCCGATGAAAAACTGTTTTTT
TRBD1	TRBV30	15	-	TRBJ1-5	CAWQGTGGTNQPQHF	TGTGCCTGGCAGGGGACAGGGGGCACCAATCAGCCCCAGCATTTT
-	TRBV11-3	12	many	TRBJ1-1	CASSLEEGVPFF	TGTGCCAGCAGCTTAGAGGAGGGGGTTCCTTTCTTT
-	TRBV24-1	16	few	TRBJ2-1	CATSDPSGSTNNEQFF	TGTGCCACCAGTGATCCATCAGGAAGTACGAACAATGAGCAGTTCTTC
TRBD1	TRBV29-1	16	-	TRBJ1-2	CSAVYLGTGIMAGYTF	TGCAGCGCCGTATATCTTGGGACAGGCATTATGGCTGGCTACACCTTC
TRBD2	TRBV20-1	14	-	TRBJ2-1	CSAHSGSAYNEQFF	TGCAGTGCCCATAGCGGGAGTGCCTACAATGAGCAGTTCTTC
TRBD1	TRBV24-1	16	few	TRBJ2-1	CATSDTTGAWGNEQFF	TGTGCCACCAGTGACACAACAGGGGCCTGGGGCAATGAGCAGTTCTTC
-	TRBV14	15	-	TRBJ1-1	CASSQVKGWSTEAFF	TGTGCCAGCAGCCAAGTGAAGGGGTGGAGCACTGAAGCTTTCTTT
-	TRBV7-9	15	many	TRBJ2-1	CASSLGGGGWDEQFF	TGTGCCAGCAGCTTAGGGGGAGGTGGCTGGGATGAGCAGTTCTTC
TRBD2	TRBV28	17	few	TRBJ2-3	CASSFISGSGEPDTQYF	TGTGCCAGCAGTTTTATCAGCGGGAGTGGGGAACCAGATACGCAGTATTTT
-	TRBV11-2	14	-	TRBJ2-1	CASSLDTKNNEQFF	TGTGCCAGCAGCTTAGATACAAAGAACAATGAGCAGTTCTTC
-	TRBV9	14	many	TRBJ1-1	CASSSPLLGTKAFF	TGTGCCAGCAGCTCTCCTCTTCTCGGGACGAAAGCTTTCTTT
TRBD1	TRBV9	14	many	TRBJ1-2	CASSGGQANYGYTF	TGTGCCAGCAGCGGCGGACAGGCGAACTATGGCTACACCTTC
TRBD2	TRBV24-1	18	few	TRBJ2-1	CATSDFRSGSPSYNEQFF	TGTGCCACCAGTGATTTTCGTAGCGGGAGCCCCTCCTACAATGAGCAGTTCTTC
-	TRBV18	15	few	TRBJ2-5	CASSPPGFERETQYF	TGTGCCAGCTCACCGCCGGGATTTGAGAGAGAGACCCAGTACTTC
TRBD1	TRBV5-1	15	-	TRBJ1-2	CASSLEGGASYGYTF	TGCGCCAGCAGCTTGGAAGGGGGCGCGAGCTATGGCTACACCTTC
TRBD2	TRBV7-9	14	many	TRBJ2-3	CASSRLASTDTQYF	TGTGCCAGCAGCCGACTAGCCTCCACAGATACGCAGTATTTT
-	TRBV4-3	15	-	TRBJ1-5	CASSQDVAYNQPQHF	TGCGCCAGCAGCCAAGATGTGGCGTACAATCAGCCCCAGCATTTT
-	TRBV10-3	15	-	TRBJ1-1	CAIMAGQTLNTEAFF	TGTGCCATCATGGCTGGACAGACTTTGAACACTGAAGCTTTCTTT
-	TRBV5-5	12	many	TRBJ1-6	CASSIDFSPLHF	TGTGCCAGCAGTATCGATTTTTCACCCCTCCACTTT
TRBD2	TRBV30	15	many	TRBJ2-3	CAWEGKGLAGGTQYF	TGTGCCTGGGAAGGAAAGGGACTAGCGGGAGGAACGCAGTATTTT
-	TRBV12-3/TRBV12-4	12	-	TRBJ2-3	CASTRGGDTQYF	TGTGCCAGCACCAGAGGGGGAGATACGCAGTATTTT
TRBD1	TRBV11-1	14	-	TRBJ1-6	CASSKDRSTTPLHF	TGTGCCAGCAGCAAGGACAGGAGTACGACACCCCTCCACTTT
-	TRBV27	14	-	TRBJ1-6	CASTTGGWHSPLHF	TGTGCCAGCACCACAGGAGGGTGGCATTCACCCCTCCACTTT
TRBD2	TRBV6-5	20	many	TRBJ2-1	CASSYPSVRGSSSGRNEQFF	TGTGCCAGCAGTTACCCGTCGGTACGAGGGAGTTCTAGCGGGAGGAATGAGCAGTTCTTC
-	TRBV10-3	11	few	TRBJ2-7	CAISEKYEQYF	TGTGCCATCAGTGAAAAGTACGAGCAGTACTTC
-	TRBV5-1	15	-	TRBJ2-2	CASSPGLAWAGELFF	TGCGCCAGCAGCCCCGGGCTAGCATGGGCCGGGGAGCTGTTTTTT
-	TRBV20-1	15	many	TRBJ1-4	CSARLALSFDEKLFF	TGCAGTGCTAGGCTGGCGCTGAGTTTTGATGAAAAACTGTTTTTT
-	TRBV21-1	15	-	TRBJ2-1	CASSKGLAESWEQFF	TGTGCCAGCAGCAAGGGACTAGCTGAAAGTTGGGAGCAGTTCTTC